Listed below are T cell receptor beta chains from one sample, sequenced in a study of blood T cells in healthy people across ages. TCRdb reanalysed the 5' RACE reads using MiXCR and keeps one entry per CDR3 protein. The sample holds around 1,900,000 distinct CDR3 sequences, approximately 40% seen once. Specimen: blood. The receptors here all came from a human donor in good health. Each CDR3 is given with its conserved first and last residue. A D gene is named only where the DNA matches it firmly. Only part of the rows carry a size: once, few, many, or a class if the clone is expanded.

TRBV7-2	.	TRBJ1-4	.	TGTGCCAGCAGCCCAACGGGATCAACTAATGAAAAACTGTTTTTT	CASSPTGSTNEKLFF
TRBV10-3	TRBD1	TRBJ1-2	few	TGTGCCATCAGTGATAAGGACAGGATCCACTATGGCTACACCTTC	CAISDKDRIHYGYTF
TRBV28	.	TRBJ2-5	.	TGTGCCAGCAGTTTGACCGAGCCATCCCGAGAGACCCAGTACTTC	CASSLTEPSRETQYF
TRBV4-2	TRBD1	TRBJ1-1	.	TGTGCCAGCAGCCGGCGATCCCAGGGGGGGGACACTGAAGCTTTCTTT	CASSRRSQGGDTEAFF
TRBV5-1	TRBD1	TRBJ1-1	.	TGCGCCAGCAGCTGGCAGGGGGCCTCGATGAACACTGAAGCTTTCTTT	CASSWQGASMNTEAFF
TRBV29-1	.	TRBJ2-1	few	TGCAGCGTTGGGCATACAGGGGAGGGAGAGCAGTTCTTC	CSVGHTGEGEQFF
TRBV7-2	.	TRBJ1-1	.	TGTGCCAGCAGCTTAGCGCTCGGACGCACTGAAGCTTTCTTT	CASSLALGRTEAFF
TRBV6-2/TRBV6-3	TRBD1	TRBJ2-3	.	TGTGCCAGCAGTATTGACAGGGGGCTTCAAGATACGCAGTATTTT	CASSIDRGLQDTQYF
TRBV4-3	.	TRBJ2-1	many	TGCGCCAGCAGCCAAGAAGGGGGGGCGAGCAATGAGCAGTTCTTC	CASSQEGGASNEQFF
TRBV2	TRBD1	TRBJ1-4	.	TGTGCCACCACAGGGGGTAGAGGTGAAAAACTGTTTTTT	CATTGGRGEKLFF
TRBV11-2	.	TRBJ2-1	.	TGTGCCAGCAGCTTAGGGAACAGGGTTGGGCAGTTCTTC	CASSLGNRVGQFF
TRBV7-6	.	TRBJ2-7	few	TGTGCCAGCAGCCTCGGACAGTCTTACAACGAGCAGTACTTC	CASSLGQSYNEQYF
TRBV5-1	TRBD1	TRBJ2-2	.	TGCGCCAGCAGCTTGACCTCAACCTGGGACAGGGGGACCGGGGAGCTGTTTTTT	CASSLTSTWDRGTGELFF
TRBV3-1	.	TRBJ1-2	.	TGTGCCAGCAGCCATTTCGGCGGTTCCTATGGCTACACCTTC	CASSHFGGSYGYTF
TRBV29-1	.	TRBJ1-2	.	TGCAGCGTTCTGGAGCCAGGCGGCCATGGCTACACCTTC	CSVLEPGGHGYTF
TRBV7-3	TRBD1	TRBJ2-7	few	TGTGCCAGCAGCTTAACAGGGGACAGGGCCTACGAGCAGTACTTC	CASSLTGDRAYEQYF
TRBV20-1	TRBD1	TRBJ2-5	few	TGCAGTGCCCCTGGACAGGGGGGAGAGACCCAGTACTTC	CSAPGQGGETQYF
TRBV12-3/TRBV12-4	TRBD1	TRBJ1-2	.	TGTGCCAGCAGTCCCGGGACAGGGGGCCCTGGGTATGGCTACACCTTC	CASSPGTGGPGYGYTF
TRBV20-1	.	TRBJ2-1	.	TGCAGTGCTAGTAGGGTCAGCAACAATGAGCAGTTCTTC	CSASRVSNNEQFF
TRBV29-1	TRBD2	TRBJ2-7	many	TGCAGCGTTGAAGGGGGGGGATACGAGCAGTACTTC	CSVEGGGYEQYF
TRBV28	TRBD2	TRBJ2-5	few	TGTGCCAGCAGTTTGAGCGGGGGGGCTTGGGAGACCCAGTACTTC	CASSLSGGAWETQYF
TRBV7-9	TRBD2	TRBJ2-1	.	TGTGCCACGGGACTAGCGGGGGTCTACAATGAGCAGTTCTTC	CATGLAGVYNEQFF
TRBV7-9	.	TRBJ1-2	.	TGTGCCAGCAACTTAGACACCTATGGCTACACCTTC	CASNLDTYGYTF
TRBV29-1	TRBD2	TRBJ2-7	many	TGCAGCGCCAAGCGGGGCTCCTCCTACGAGCAGTACTTC	CSAKRGSSYEQYF
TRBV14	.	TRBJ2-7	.	TGTGCCAGCAGCCAAGTTTTCTACGAGCAGTACTTC	CASSQVFYEQYF
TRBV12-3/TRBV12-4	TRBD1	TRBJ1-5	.	TGTGCCAGCAGTGCCAGACAGGGGGCCGGCAATCAGCCCCAGCATTTT	CASSARQGAGNQPQHF
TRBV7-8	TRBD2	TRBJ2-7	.	TGTGCCAGTCTCAATAATTTACGGGGGACTAAGTTCTACGAGCAGTACTTC	CASLNNLRGTKFYEQYF
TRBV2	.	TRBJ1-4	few	TGTGCCAGCAGGGTTGAAGTCAGTGAAAAACTGTTTTTT	CASRVEVSEKLFF
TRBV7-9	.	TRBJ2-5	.	TGTGCCAGCAGCTACCAGACAGGCCAGGGGGAGACCCAGTACTTC	CASSYQTGQGETQYF
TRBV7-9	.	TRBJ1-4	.	TGTGCCAGCAGCCCCCCCAACCCCGGTGAAAAACTGTTTTTT	CASSPPNPGEKLFF
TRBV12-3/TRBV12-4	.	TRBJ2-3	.	TGTGCCAGCAGTGATCAGCGGAGTACAGATACGCAGTATTTT	CASSDQRSTDTQYF
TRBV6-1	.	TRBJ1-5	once	TGTGCCAGCAGTGAACGGTACCTGAATCAGCCCCAGCATTTT	CASSERYLNQPQHF
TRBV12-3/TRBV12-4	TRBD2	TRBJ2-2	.	TGTGCCAGCAGTTTTGGGAGCGGGGGTGACACCGGGGAGCTGTTTTTT	CASSFGSGGDTGELFF
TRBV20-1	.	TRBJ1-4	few	TGCAGTGCTAGAGTTTCGGGGGATGCAACTAATGAAAAACTGTTTTTT	CSARVSGDATNEKLFF
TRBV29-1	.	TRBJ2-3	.	TGCAGCGTTGAGGGGTTGGGGTCAGATACGCAGTATTTT	CSVEGLGSDTQYF
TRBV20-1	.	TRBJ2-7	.	TGCAGTGCACGAAGGTCCAGCCTTGAGGAGCAGTACTTC	CSARRSSLEEQYF
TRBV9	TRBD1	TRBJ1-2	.	TGTGCCAGCAGCCCATATGGACAGGGAAGGCCCGCTAACTATGGCTACACCTTC	CASSPYGQGRPANYGYTF
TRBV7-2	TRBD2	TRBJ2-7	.	TGTGCCAGCAGTGGGGCAAGCGGGGTCCCATATGAGCTGTACTTC	CASSGASGVPYELYF
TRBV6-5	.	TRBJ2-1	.	TGTGCCAGCAGTTACGTGGGGGGGACACCAAATGAGCAGTTCTTC	CASSYVGGTPNEQFF
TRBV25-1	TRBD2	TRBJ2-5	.	TGTGCCAGCAGTGAATTAGGGAGCGGGGGAGAAGAGACCCAGTACTTC	CASSELGSGGEETQYF
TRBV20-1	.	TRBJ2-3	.	TGCAGTGCTAGAGATCAGGAGGGATGGGAAACAGATACGCAGTATTTT	CSARDQEGWETDTQYF
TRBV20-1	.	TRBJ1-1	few	TGCAGTGCTAGATCAGAGGGGGGGGAGTCCACTGAAGCTTTCTTT	CSARSEGGESTEAFF
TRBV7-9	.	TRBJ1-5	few	TGTGCCAGCAGCTTAGCTAACGAGCCCCAGCATTTT	CASSLANEPQHF
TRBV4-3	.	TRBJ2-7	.	TGCGCCAGCAGCCAAGATCATCCGGACACCTACGAGCAGTACTTC	CASSQDHPDTYEQYF
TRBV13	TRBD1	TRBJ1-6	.	TGTGCCAGCAGCTCCTTTGGCCTTACAGGGGGGAATTCACCCCTCCACTTT	CASSSFGLTGGNSPLHF
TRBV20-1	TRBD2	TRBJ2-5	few	TGCAGTGCTAGAGAGGGAGCGGGGGGGCAAGAGACCCAGTACTTC	CSAREGAGGQETQYF
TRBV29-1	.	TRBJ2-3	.	TGCAGCGTCCATATCGGGGGAGATACGCAGTATTTT	CSVHIGGDTQYF
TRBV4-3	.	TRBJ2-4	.	TGCGCCAGCAGCCGAACAATCCTGGGCGGAAACATTCAGTACTTC	CASSRTILGGNIQYF
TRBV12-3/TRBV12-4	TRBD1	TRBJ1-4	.	TGTGCCAGCACCACCCGGACAGGGAGAGATGAAAAACTGTTTTTT	CASTTRTGRDEKLFF